This T cell receptor (beta chain) was captured by sequencing in a study of cytomegalovirus exposure and HLA in healthy donors. This clone was seen only a few times. Germline CDR1 SGHVS, CDR2 FQNEAQ. The junction had 4 bases not matched to a gene; V was cut back by 5 bases and J by 9 bases. The CDR3 covers 14 residues. Vbeta (60) and Jbeta (13) primers were used in the PCR. Assay: immunoSEQ multiplex PCR; the TCRdb copy retains only in-frame clones and omits some. Among 140,000 or so clones listed, over 80% were seen once. The source of this sequence is a male donor in good health and CMV-seronegative. Sequencing was carried out using PBMCs. This rearrangement joins TRBV7-8 to TRBJ2-1, with 13 bases fitting TRBD2. This CDR3 is CASSHGLAGVEQFF. The CDR3 DNA sequence: TGTGCCAGCAGCCACGGACTAGCGGGGGTTGAGCAGTTCTTC.